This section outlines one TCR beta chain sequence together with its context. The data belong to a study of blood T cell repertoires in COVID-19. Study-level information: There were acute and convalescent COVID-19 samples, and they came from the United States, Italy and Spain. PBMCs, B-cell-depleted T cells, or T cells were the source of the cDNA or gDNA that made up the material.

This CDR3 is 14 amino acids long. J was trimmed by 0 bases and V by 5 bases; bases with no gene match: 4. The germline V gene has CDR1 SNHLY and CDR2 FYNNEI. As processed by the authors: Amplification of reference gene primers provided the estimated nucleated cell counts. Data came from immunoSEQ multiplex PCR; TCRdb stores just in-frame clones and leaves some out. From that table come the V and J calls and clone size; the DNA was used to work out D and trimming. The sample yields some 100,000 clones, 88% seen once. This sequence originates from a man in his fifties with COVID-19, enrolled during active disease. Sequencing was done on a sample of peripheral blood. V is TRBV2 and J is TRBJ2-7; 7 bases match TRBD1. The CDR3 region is CASSPGQSSYEQYF. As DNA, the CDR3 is TGTGCCAGCAGTCCGGGACAGTCCTCCTACGAGCAGTACTTC.